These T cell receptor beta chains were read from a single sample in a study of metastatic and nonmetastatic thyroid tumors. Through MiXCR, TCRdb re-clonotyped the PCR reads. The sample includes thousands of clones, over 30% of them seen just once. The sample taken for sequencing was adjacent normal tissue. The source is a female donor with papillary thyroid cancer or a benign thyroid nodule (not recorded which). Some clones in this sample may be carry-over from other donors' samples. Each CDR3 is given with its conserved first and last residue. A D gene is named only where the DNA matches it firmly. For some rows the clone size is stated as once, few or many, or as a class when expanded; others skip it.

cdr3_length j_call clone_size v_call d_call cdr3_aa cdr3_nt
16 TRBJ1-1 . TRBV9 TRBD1 CASSVVINTGGTEAFF TGTGCCAGCAGCGTAGTTATCAACACAGGGGGCACTGAAGCTTTCTTT
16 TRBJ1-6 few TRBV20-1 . CSATLKENSYNSPLHF TGCAGTGCAACGCTTAAGGAGAACTCCTATAATTCACCCCTCCACTTT
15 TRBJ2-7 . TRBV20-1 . CSARPIGQSSYEQYF TGCAGTGCTAGACCAATCGGACAGAGCTCCTACGAGCAGTACTTC
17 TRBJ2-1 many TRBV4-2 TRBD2 CASSQVLSSGGNNEQFF TGTGCCAGCAGCCAGGTTTTATCAAGCGGGGGGAACAATGAGCAGTTCTTC
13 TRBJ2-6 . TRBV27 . CASRGPGANVLTF TGTGCCAGCAGGGGGCCCGGGGCCAACGTCCTGACTTTC
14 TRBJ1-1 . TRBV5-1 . CASSLDQTNTEAFF TGCGCCAGCAGCTTGGACCAGACTAACACTGAAGCTTTCTTT
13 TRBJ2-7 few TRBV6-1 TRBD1 CASSDRGLYEQYF TGTGCCAGCAGCGACAGGGGGCTCTACGAGCAGTACTTC
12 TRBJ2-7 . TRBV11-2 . CASSSGPYEQYF TGTGCCAGCAGTTCCGGGCCTTACGAGCAGTACTTC
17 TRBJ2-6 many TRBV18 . CASSPQQAASGANVLTF TGTGCCAGCTCACCACAACAGGCCGCCTCTGGGGCCAACGTCCTGACTTTC
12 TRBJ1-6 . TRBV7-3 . CASSQGNSPLHF TGTGCCAGCAGCCAGGGTAATTCACCCCTCCACTTT
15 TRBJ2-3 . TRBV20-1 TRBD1 CSARGQGSPTDTQYF TGCAGTGCTAGAGGACAGGGGAGCCCCACAGATACGCAGTATTTT
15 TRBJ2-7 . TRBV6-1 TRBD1 CASSEETGGSHEQYF TGTGCCAGCAGTGAAGAAACAGGGGGAAGCCACGAGCAGTACTTC
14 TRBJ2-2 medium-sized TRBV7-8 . CASSPISNTGELFF TGTGCCAGCAGTCCCATAAGTAACACCGGGGAGCTGTTTTTT
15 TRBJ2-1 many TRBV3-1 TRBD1 CASSQAGTGWNEQFF TGTGCCAGCAGCCAAGCCGGGACAGGGTGGAATGAGCAGTTCTTC
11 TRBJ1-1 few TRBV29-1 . CSIETTVESFF TGCAGCATTGAAACGACAGTTGAATCTTTCTTT
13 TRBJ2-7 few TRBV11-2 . CASSLEASYEQYF TGTGCCAGCAGCTTAGAGGCATCCTACGAGCAGTACTTC
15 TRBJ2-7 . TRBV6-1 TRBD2 CASSDHASGSHEQYF TGTGCCAGCAGTGACCATGCTAGCGGGAGCCACGAGCAGTACTTC
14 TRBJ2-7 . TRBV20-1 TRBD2 CSDAGTSGRNEQYF TGCAGTGATGCTGGGACTAGCGGGAGAAACGAGCAGTACTTC
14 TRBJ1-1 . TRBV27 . CASSLIGMNTEAFF TGTGCCAGCAGTTTAATCGGAATGAACACTGAAGCTTTCTTT
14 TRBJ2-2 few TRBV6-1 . CASMMAVRSGELFF TGTGCCAGCATGATGGCAGTCCGATCTGGGGAGCTGTTTTTT
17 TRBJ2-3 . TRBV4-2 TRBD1 CASSQQTTGWGGDTQYF TGTGCCAGCAGCCAACAAACGACAGGGTGGGGCGGAGATACGCAGTATTTT
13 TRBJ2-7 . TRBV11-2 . CASSLAGGGEQYF TGTGCCAGCAGCTTAGCTGGGGGTGGCGAGCAGTACTTC
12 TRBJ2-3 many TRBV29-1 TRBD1 CSVGQGTDTQYF TGCAGCGTGGGACAGGGCACAGATACGCAGTATTTT
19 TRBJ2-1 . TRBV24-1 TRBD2 CATSDWGLAAFGTYNEQFF TGTGCCACCAGTGATTGGGGACTAGCGGCGTTTGGAACCTACAATGAGCAGTTCTTC
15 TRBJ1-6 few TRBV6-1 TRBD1 CASSMGTGRNSPLHF TGTGCCAGCAGTATGGGGACAGGGAGGAATTCACCCCTCCACTTT
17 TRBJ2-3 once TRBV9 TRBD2 CASSVASGASISDTQYF TGTGCCAGCAGCGTAGCTAGCGGGGCTTCGATATCAGATACGCAGTATTTT
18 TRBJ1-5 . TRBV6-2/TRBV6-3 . CASSYSQLGFYSNQPQHF TGTGCCAGCAGTTATAGCCAACTAGGATTTTATAGCAATCAGCCCCAGCATTTT
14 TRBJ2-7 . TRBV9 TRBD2 CASSQTSGSHEQYF TGTGCCAGCAGCCAGACTAGCGGGAGTCACGAGCAGTACTTC
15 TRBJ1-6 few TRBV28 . CASSFEEAYNSPLHF TGTGCCAGCAGTTTTGAGGAAGCCTATAATTCACCCCTCCACTTT
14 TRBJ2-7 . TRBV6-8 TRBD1 CASGSPQGIYEQYF TGTGCCAGCGGCTCCCCACAGGGGATCTACGAGCAGTACTTC
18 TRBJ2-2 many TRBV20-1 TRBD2 CSARAAASGRSDTGELFF TGCAGTGCTAGAGCAGCAGCCAGCGGGAGATCGGACACCGGGGAGCTGTTTTTT
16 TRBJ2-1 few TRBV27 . CASSLSPEPGSNEQFF TGTGCCAGCAGTCTATCCCCCGAACCGGGGTCCAATGAGCAGTTCTTC
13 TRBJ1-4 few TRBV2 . CASSELPVEKLFF TGTGCCAGCAGTGAGCTGCCAGTTGAAAAACTGTTTTTT
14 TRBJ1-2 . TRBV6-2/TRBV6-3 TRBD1 CASSYLGQGSGYTF TGTGCCAGCAGTTACCTGGGACAGGGTTCAGGCTACACCTTC
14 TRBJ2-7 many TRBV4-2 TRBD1 CASSRGTAYSEQYF TGTGCCAGCAGCCGAGGGACAGCGTATTCCGAGCAGTACTTC
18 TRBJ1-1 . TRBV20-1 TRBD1 CSAALSSGQGASGTEAFF TGCAGTGCTGCCCTCTCATCGGGACAGGGGGCGTCGGGCACTGAAGCTTTCTTT
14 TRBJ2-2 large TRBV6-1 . CASNIGRTTGELFF TGTGCCAGCAACATAGGCAGAACCACCGGGGAGCTGTTTTTT
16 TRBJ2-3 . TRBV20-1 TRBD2 CSARDFGLAGVGTQYF TGCAGTGCTAGAGATTTTGGGCTAGCGGGAGTTGGTACGCAGTATTTT
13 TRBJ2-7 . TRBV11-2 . CASSPGTVYEQYF TGTGCCAGCAGCCCCGGGACGGTTTACGAGCAGTACTTC
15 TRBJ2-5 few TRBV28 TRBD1 CASSRPGQGQETQYF TGTGCCAGCAGTCGTCCCGGACAGGGCCAAGAGACCCAGTACTTC
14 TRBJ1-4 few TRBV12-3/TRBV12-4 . CASSSIRGNEKLFF TGTGCCAGCAGTTCGATCAGGGGTAATGAAAAACTGTTTTTT
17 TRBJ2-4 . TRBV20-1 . CSARDLVEVRGPIIQYF TGCAGTGCTAGAGATCTGGTCGAGGTGCGGGGTCCAATCATTCAGTACTTC
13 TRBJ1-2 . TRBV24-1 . CDRPGRNSYGYTF TGTGATCGGCCGGGGCGCAACTCCTATGGCTACACCTTC
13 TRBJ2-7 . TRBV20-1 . CSASAGRGYEQYF TGCAGTGCTAGCGCAGGGAGAGGCTACGAGCAGTACTTC
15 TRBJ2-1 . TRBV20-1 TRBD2 CSARDGTRPYNEQFF TGCAGTGCTAGAGATGGGACTAGGCCCTACAATGAGCAGTTCTTC
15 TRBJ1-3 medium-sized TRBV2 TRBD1 CASSGTGGPGNTIYF TGTGCCAGCAGTGGGACAGGGGGACCTGGAAACACCATATATTTT
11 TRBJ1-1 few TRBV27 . CASSLGTEAFF TGTGCCAGTAGTTTGGGGACTGAAGCTTTCTTT
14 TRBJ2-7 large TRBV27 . CASSLRGPNYEQYF TGTGCCAGCAGTTTACGGGGGCCCAACTACGAGCAGTACTTC
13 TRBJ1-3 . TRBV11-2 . CASSRTDGNTIYF TGTGCCAGCAGCCGGACGGATGGAAACACCATATATTTT
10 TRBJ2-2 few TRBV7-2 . CASSLGELFF TGTGCCAGCAGCTTAGGGGAGCTGTTTTTT